The clone carrying this T cell receptor beta chain was picked up a small number of times. TCRdb reprocessed the RT-PCR reads via MiXCR and lists one record per CDR3 protein. The sample records about 570,000 distinct CDR3 sequences, about 11% being singletons. The sample is drawn from a study of response to subunit inactivated influenza vaccine. Separately, the same data were catalogued under a study of T cells expressing NK-cell markers. That source adds: TCR beta cDNA was made by 5'RACE template switching with UMIs.

The sample in question was PBMCs from blood, obtained on the day of vaccination. The TCR originated in a man aged 45 to 65 who received an inactivated influenza vaccine.

CDR3 nucleotide sequence: TGTGCCAGCAGCCAGAGAGAGAGGGTTCGCTATGGCTACACCTTC. Protein: CASSQRERVRYGYTF. The chain recombines TRBV7-9 with TRBJ1-2; D call uncertain. Trimming stripped 5 bases from V and 4 bases from J, with 17 bases between. The CDR3 runs 15 residues. Germline V lookup: CDR1 SEHNR, CDR2 FQNEAQ (reference sequence).